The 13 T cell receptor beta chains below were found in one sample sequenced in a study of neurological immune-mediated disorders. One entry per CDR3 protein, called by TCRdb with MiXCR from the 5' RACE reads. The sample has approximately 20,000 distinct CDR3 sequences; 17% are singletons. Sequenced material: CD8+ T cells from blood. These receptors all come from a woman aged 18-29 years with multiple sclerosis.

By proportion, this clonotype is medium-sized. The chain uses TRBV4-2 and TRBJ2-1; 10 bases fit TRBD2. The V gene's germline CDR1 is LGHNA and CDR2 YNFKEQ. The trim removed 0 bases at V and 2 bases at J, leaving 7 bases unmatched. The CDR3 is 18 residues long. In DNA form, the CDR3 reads TGTGCCAGCAGCCAAGATTCATCGAGCGGGGGGGCCTACAATGAGCAGTTCTTC. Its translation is CASSQDSSSGGAYNEQFF.

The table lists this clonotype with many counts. CDR3 sequence: CASSLGQGPNYGYTF. The CDR3 nucleotides read TGTGCCAGCAGCCTGGGACAGGGGCCTAACTATGGCTACACCTTC. The chain joins TRBV27 to TRBJ1-2; 10 bases are shared with TRBD1. The CDR3 runs 15 residues. From germline, CDR1 is MNHEY and CDR2 SMNVEV (reference sequence). V was clipped by 6 bases and J by 0 bases; unmatched bases: 4.

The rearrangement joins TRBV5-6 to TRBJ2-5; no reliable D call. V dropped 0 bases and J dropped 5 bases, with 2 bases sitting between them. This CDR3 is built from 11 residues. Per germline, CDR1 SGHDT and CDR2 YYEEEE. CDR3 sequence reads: CASSLAETQYF. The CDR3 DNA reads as TGTGCCAGCAGCTTGGCGGAGACCCAGTACTTC.

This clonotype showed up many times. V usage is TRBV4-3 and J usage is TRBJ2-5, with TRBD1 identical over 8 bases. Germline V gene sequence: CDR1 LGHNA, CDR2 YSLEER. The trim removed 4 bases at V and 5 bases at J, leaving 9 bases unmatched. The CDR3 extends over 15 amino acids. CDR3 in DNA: TGCGCCAGCAGCCCACAGGACAGGGACGGGGAGACCCAGTACTTC. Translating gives CASSPQDRDGETQYF.

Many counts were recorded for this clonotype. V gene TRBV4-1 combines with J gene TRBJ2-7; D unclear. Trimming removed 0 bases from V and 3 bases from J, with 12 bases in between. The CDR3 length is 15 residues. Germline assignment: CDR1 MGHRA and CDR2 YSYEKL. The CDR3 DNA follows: TGCGCCAGCAGCCAAGACCGCTCTAGAGACTACGAGCAGTACTTC. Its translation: CASSQDRSRDYEQYF.

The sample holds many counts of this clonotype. CDR3 coding DNA: TGTGCCAGCAGGGGTCCGGGACAGGGGGCGCAGATCTACGAGCAGTACGTC. It encodes CASRGPGQGAQIYEQYV. The gene calls are TRBV6-5 and TRBJ2-7; 12 bases align to TRBD1. Germline trimming cut 6 bases from V and 3 bases from J; bases unmatched to any gene: 12. Germline lookup yields CDR1 MNHEY and CDR2 SVGAGI. The CDR3 has 17 residues.

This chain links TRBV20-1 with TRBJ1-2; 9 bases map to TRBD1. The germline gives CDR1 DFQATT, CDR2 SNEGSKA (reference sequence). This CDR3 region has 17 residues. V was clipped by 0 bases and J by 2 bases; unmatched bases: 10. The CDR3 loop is CSARDRRDREDNYGYTF. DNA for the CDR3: TGCAGTGCTAGAGATCGCCGGGACAGGGAGGACAACTATGGCTACACCTTC.

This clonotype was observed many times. The CDR3 is CASSSGAYGGNQPQHF. CDR3 nucleotide sequence: TGTGCCAGCAGTTCTGGGGCCTACGGCGGCAATCAGCCCCAGCATTTT. The chain is built from TRBV6-1 and TRBJ1-5; tentatively, D is TRBD1 (5 bases). Germline V gene lookup returns CDR1 MNHNS and CDR2 SASEGT. Trimming took off 5 bases at V and 2 bases at J, with 16 bases between the two ends. CDR3 length equals 16 residues.

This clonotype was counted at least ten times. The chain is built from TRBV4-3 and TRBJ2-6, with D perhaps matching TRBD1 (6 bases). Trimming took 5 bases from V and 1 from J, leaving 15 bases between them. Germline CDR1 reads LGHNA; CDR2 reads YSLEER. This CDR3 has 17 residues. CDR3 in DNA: TGCGCCAGCAGCGAATCGGACAGTGGTTCTGGGGCCAACGTCCTGACTTTC. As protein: CASSESDSGSGANVLTF.

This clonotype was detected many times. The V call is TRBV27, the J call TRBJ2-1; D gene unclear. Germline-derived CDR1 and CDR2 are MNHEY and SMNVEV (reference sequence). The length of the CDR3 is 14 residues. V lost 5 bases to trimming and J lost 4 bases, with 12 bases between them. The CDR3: CASSPLTLYNEQFF. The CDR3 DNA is TGTGCCAGCAGTCCCCTAACGCTTTACAATGAGCAGTTCTTC.

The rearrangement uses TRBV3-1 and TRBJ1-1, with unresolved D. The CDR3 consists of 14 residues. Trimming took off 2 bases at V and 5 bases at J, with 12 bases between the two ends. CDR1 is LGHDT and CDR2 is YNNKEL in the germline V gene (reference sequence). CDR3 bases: TGTGCCAGCAGCCAATACGCCGAGGGAACTGAAGCTTTCTTT. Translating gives CASSQYAEGTEAFF.

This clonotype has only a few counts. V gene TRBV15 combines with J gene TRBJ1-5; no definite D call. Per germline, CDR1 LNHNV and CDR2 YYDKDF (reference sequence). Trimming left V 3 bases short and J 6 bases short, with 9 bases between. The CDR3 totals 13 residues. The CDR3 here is CATSRESGQPQHF. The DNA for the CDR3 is TGTGCCACCAGCAGGGAATCGGGTCAGCCCCAGCATTTT.

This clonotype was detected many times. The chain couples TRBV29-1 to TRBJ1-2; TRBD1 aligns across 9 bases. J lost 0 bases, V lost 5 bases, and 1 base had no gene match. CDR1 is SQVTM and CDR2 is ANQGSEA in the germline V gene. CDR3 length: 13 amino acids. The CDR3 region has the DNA TGCAGCGTTAGGACAGGGGCTAACTATGGCTACACCTTC. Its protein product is CSVRTGANYGYTF.